Here is one TCR beta chain with its context. Only a few counts were recorded for this clonotype. No cognate antigen has been identified for it. Qualities for individual bases were not recorded, and no much larger clone is one base off. The library was built by means of 5' RACE. This sample was sequenced with an Illumina HiSeq 2000. A universal primer binding site was added through template switching, and the final cDNA carried a unique molecular identifier so that TCR cDNA molecules could be counted accurately. Specific primers in the conserved constant-segment region were used to synthesize first-strand cDNA for TCR alpha and beta chains. To control for contamination, each cDNA library was double barcoded with a SMART-Mk sample barcode plus Illumina barcodes. TruSeq adapter sequences and Illumina sample barcodes were added in two successive PCR steps. The TCR alpha and beta cDNA libraries were sequenced on the Illumina HiSeq platform using custom primers. Concerning the study's data processing: Unique molecular identifiers were extracted from raw reads with MiGEC, and CDR3 positions were determined with MiXCR. Recombination models were inferred per individual with the repgenHMM and IGoR tools using an EM algorithm. Shared clonotype analysis was performed with the tcR package in R, normalizing sharing by the product of cloneset sizes. Out-of-frame nonproductive sequences were analyzed to study raw recombination free of thymic and clonal selection effects. Using fastp trimming at Q25 and MiXCR clonotype assembly, TCRdb reanalyzed the public sequencing data and kept in-frame beta chains. For every CDR3 protein sequence, its rows merge into one entry that carries the most common genes and DNA. These V and J calls are TCRdb output, not the study's own analysis. This sample comprises about 700,000 distinct CDR3 sequences, 5.5% to 6.5% of them detected only once. 1.5% to 2% of the sample lies in the top ten.

Every donor was a healthy Caucasian. The researchers also sequenced three unrelated adults who were not twins: a male aged 18 to 30, a male aged 50 to 59, and a female aged 50 to 59. Miltenyi CD45RO+ enrichment and human naive T-cell isolation kits were used to isolate memory (CD45RO+) and naive T cells from PBMC. These data are taken from a study of identical twins (dated by TCRdb to 2016 to 2018). Looking at the study overall: To test whether fetal clonotypes persist, this study deep-sequenced TCR alpha and beta repertoires from monozygotic twins, from unrelated adults of various ages, and from cord blood. To rule out contamination, the twin experiments were replicated at different times with different library preparation protocols. Findings and caveats that apply to the study as a whole: Abundant cord blood beta clonotypes carried fewer insertions; young adult naive repertoires showed a weaker similar trend, while memory repertoires showed none. Conclusions relied on cross-sectional statistical analysis, since the same donors could not be followed over many years. In beta out-of-frame sequences, excess twin sharing was weaker, because having fewer shared sequences lowered the signal-to-noise ratio. Out-of-frame TCR alpha sharing in monozygotic twins was systematically underestimated by recombination models, whereas sharing between unrelated individuals was in agreement with the recombination models. Out-of-frame TCR alpha sequences shared between twins showed an excess of low generation-probability sequences compared with coincidental sharing between unrelated individuals. Zero-insertion analyses could be partly confounded by invariant T cells such as MAIT and iNKT, although diverse VJ usage argued against such confounding for most clonotypes.

The TCR originated in a man aged 18 to 35 in good health. Sequencing used naive T cells sorted from blood. Interpreted using the paper, the cell subset or site label stands for: cells isolated with a human naive T-cell isolation kit.

The CDR3 reads as follows: CASSPDMEALRKYEQYF. The nucleotide sequence is given as TGTGCCAGCAGCCCAGACATGGAGGCCTTGAGGAAGTACGAGCAGTACTTC. The chain uses TRBV7-9 and TRBJ2-7; TRBD2 might be the D gene, on 5 matching bases. The germline V gene (reference sequence) supplies CDR1 SEHNR and CDR2 FQNEAQ. V lost 5 bases and J lost 4 bases; the stretch between them is 24 bases long. The CDR3 starts with the cysteine, ends with the phenylalanine, and has 17 residues. The only DNA kept is the CDR3, 51 bases in frame from the first base.